This T cell receptor beta chain was sequenced for a study of post-analysis software for immune sequencing data. Study overall: Secondary progressive, relapsing-remitting and progressive-relapsing multiple sclerosis were among the included disease courses. General observations from the study: Normalized Chao1 diversity in multiple sclerosis patients fell significantly below that of controls. Roughly five TRBV segments occurring more often in patients than controls included TRBV5-6, TRBV5-1 and TRBV20-1.

This clonotype was observed a handful of times. Its cognate antigen is unknown. This CDR3 comprises 13 residues. Trimming left V 3 bases short and J 7 bases short, with 13 bases between. Unique molecular identifiers were present in the TCR beta cDNA libraries. Via MiXCR, TCRdb re-called the PCR reads, giving one row per CDR3 protein. The sample shows 500,000 to 600,000 distinct CDR3 sequences, 40% to 50% of them seen only once. Sequenced: blood. This clonotype was sampled from a girl aged 5 to 17 with multiple sclerosis. The chain employs TRBV12-3 or TRBV12-4 and TRBJ2-7; D is perhaps TRBD1 or TRBD2 (5 bases each). CDR3 sequence (DNA): TGTGCCAGCAGTTTGGGCCGTTGGGGGGAGCAGTACTTC. The encoded protein is CASSLGRWGEQYF.